Given below is one T cell receptor beta chain in context. What it binds is not known. A read error may be the cause here, since a much bigger clone is one base away. Using RNA template, CDR3s of TCR alpha and beta were amplified with iRepertoire arm-PCR. For one-step reverse transcription and amplification, about 90-400 ng of tissue mRNA or PBMC total RNA was used. MiXCR was run by TCRdb on the multiplex PCR reads, yielding one entry per CDR3 protein. The table records approximately 120,000 distinct CDR3 sequences, more than 20% of them present only once. The sample is drawn from a study of glioma-infiltrating T cells. Study conclusions and caveats: Very few CDR3 sequences were shared between tissue and blood. Non-neoplastic patients had below-expected tissue-blood divergence, while all gliomas exceeded expectation.

Sequences were obtained from glioma tissue, nonneoplastic brain tissue, or PBMCs (not recorded which). The TCR originated in a human donor with low-grade glioma or glioblastoma, undergoing nonglioma brain surgery, or in good health (not recorded which).

CDR3 in amino acids: CASSPSSGSYGQYF. The CDR3 DNA reads as TGTGCCAGCTCACCTTCTAGCGGATCCTACGGGCAGTACTTC. The chain combines TRBV18 with TRBJ2-7, with 7 bases identical to TRBD2. This CDR3 has 14 residues. Germline lookup yields CDR1 KGHSH and CDR2 LQKENI.